This is a list of T cell receptor beta chains from one sample in a study of T cell responses to AZD1222 COVID-19 vaccine. Measured with immunoSEQ multiplex PCR; TCRdb has only the in-frame clones, and not every one. The sample consists of 100,000 to 120,000 clones, 88% of them appearing once. Sequenced material: peripheral blood, taken on day 0 of AZD1222 vaccination. The receptors come from an adult in good health. The CDR3 runs from the conserved cysteine through the conserved F or W. Fields, in order: clone size, V gene, J gene, D gene, CDR3 protein, CDR3 DNA. The D gene is left open where the match is weak. Clone size is stated in some rows and not others, as once, few, many or a class when expanded.

size: NA; V: TRBV5-1; J: TRBJ2-6; D: TRBD1; CDR3: CASSLIGQGSSGANVLTF; DNA: TGCGCCAGCAGCTTGATAGGACAGGGATCCTCTGGGGCCAACGTCCTGACTTTC
size: NA; V: TRBV5-4; J: TRBJ2-7; D: TRBD2; CDR3: CASSAVAGPGEQYF; DNA: TGTGCCAGCAGCGCAGTAGCGGGGCCAGGGGAGCAGTACTTC
size: NA; V: TRBV6-5; J: TRBJ2-7; D: TRBD2; CDR3: CASSYSGGLAHYEQYF; DNA: TGTGCCAGCAGTTATTCAGGGGGACTAGCCCACTACGAGCAGTACTTC
size: NA; V: TRBV5-1; J: TRBJ2-2; D: TRBD1; CDR3: CASSLVAGGHGELFF; DNA: TGCGCCAGCAGCTTGGTAGCAGGGGGCCACGGGGAGCTGTTTTTT
size: NA; V: TRBV19; J: TRBJ1-5; D: NA; CDR3: CASTLGGGGNQPQHF; DNA: TGTGCCAGTACCTTAGGCGGGGGCGGCAATCAGCCCCAGCATTTT
size: NA; V: TRBV4-1; J: TRBJ1-1; D: NA; CDR3: CASSQEGGRNTEAFF; DNA: TGCGCCAGCAGCCAAGAAGGAGGCCGGAACACTGAAGCTTTCTTT
size: NA; V: TRBV29-1; J: TRBJ1-3; D: NA; CDR3: CSVEGYEGNTIYF; DNA: TGCAGCGTTGAAGGGTATGAGGGAAACACCATATATTTT
size: NA; V: TRBV11-2; J: TRBJ1-2; D: NA; CDR3: CASTPGAGFYGYTF; DNA: TGTGCCAGCACCCCGGGGGCAGGTTTCTATGGCTACACCTTC
size: once; V: TRBV3-1/TRBV3-2; J: TRBJ2-5; D: NA; CDR3: CASSQVSSGLIQETQYF; DNA: TGTGCCAGCAGCCAAGTATCCAGCGGGCTGATTCAAGAGACCCAGTACTTC
size: NA; V: TRBV27; J: TRBJ2-1; D: NA; CDR3: CASSLRGIINNEQFF; DNA: TGTGCCAGCAGTTTAAGGGGGATAATAAACAATGAGCAGTTCTTC
size: NA; V: TRBV18; J: TRBJ1-2; D: NA; CDR3: CASSPDGRMGGYTF; DNA: TGTGCCAGCTCACCAGACGGACGGATGGGTGGCTACACCTTC
size: NA; V: TRBV7-8; J: TRBJ1-6; D: TRBD1; CDR3: CASSLEDRGPYNSPLHF; DNA: TGTGCCAGCAGCTTAGAGGACAGGGGCCCCTATAATTCACCCCTCCACTTT
size: NA; V: TRBV7-2; J: TRBJ1-5; D: NA; CDR3: CASSLGLSNQPQHF; DNA: TGTGCCAGCAGCTTGGGACTTAGCAATCAGCCCCAGCATTTT
size: NA; V: TRBV11-2; J: TRBJ2-7; D: NA; CDR3: CASSLLGFEQYF; DNA: TGTGCCAGCAGCTTACTCGGGTTCGAGCAGTACTTC
size: NA; V: TRBV12-3/TRBV12-4; J: TRBJ1-2; D: NA; CDR3: CASSLTSLGGYTF; DNA: TGTGCCAGCAGTTTGACAAGCCTGGGGGGCTACACCTTC
size: NA; V: TRBV5-1; J: TRBJ1-1; D: NA; CDR3: CASSGWSLNTEAFF; DNA: TGCGCCAGCTCGGGGTGGTCATTGAACACTGAAGCTTTCTTT
size: NA; V: TRBV13; J: TRBJ1-1; D: NA; CDR3: CASSSDVRGNTEAFF; DNA: TGTGCCAGCAGCTCTGATGTGAGGGGGAACACTGAAGCTTTCTTT
size: NA; V: TRBV15; J: TRBJ2-3; D: TRBD2; CDR3: CATSREAGGTDTQYF; DNA: TGTGCCACCAGCAGAGAGGCGGGGGGCACAGATACGCAGTATTTT
size: NA; V: TRBV15; J: TRBJ2-1; D: NA; CDR3: CATSRVVGTVSYNEQFF; DNA: TGTGCCACCAGCAGAGTAGTCGGGACTGTGTCCTACAATGAGCAGTTCTTC
size: NA; V: TRBV5-1; J: TRBJ2-7; D: TRBD1; CDR3: CASSLAWGTGYEQYF; DNA: TGCGCCAGCAGCTTGGCGTGGGGGACAGGCTACGAGCAGTACTTC
size: NA; V: TRBV6-1; J: TRBJ1-2; D: TRBD1; CDR3: CASSEAGAGGNYGYTF; DNA: TGTGCCAGCAGTGAAGCGGGGGCAGGGGGAAACTATGGCTACACCTTC
size: NA; V: TRBV5-5; J: TRBJ1-1; D: NA; CDR3: CASSLDWGSTEAFF; DNA: TGTGCCAGCAGCTTGGATTGGGGGTCTACTGAAGCTTTCTTT
size: NA; V: TRBV5-1; J: TRBJ2-2; D: NA; CDR3: CASSPGLVDAGELFF; DNA: TGCGCCAGCAGCCCAGGACTGGTAGATGCCGGGGAGCTGTTTTTT
size: NA; V: TRBV19; J: TRBJ2-5; D: NA; CDR3: CASSGGHGETQYF; DNA: TGTGCCAGTAGTGGCGGACACGGAGAGACCCAGTACTTC
size: NA; V: TRBV5-1; J: TRBJ1-2; D: TRBD1; CDR3: CASSLTGVSGYTF; DNA: TGCGCCAGCAGCTTAACAGGGGTCTCTGGCTACACCTTC
size: NA; V: TRBV3-1/TRBV3-2; J: TRBJ1-5; D: NA; CDR3: CASSQGRGAGQPQHF; DNA: TGTGCCAGCAGCCAAGGCCGGGGCGCAGGTCAGCCCCAGCATTTT
size: NA; V: TRBV3-1/TRBV3-2; J: TRBJ1-4; D: TRBD1; CDR3: CASSSGQGGQKLFF; DNA: TGTGCCAGCAGTTCCGGACAGGGAGGACAAAAACTGTTTTTT
size: NA; V: TRBV19; J: TRBJ1-5; D: NA; CDR3: CASGDRTNQPQHF; DNA: TGTGCCAGTGGAGACAGAACCAATCAGCCCCAGCATTTT
size: NA; V: TRBV5-1; J: TRBJ1-2; D: NA; CDR3: CASSLKQGSGYTF; DNA: TGCGCCAGCAGCTTGAAACAGGGAAGTGGCTACACCTTC
size: NA; V: TRBV9; J: TRBJ2-2; D: NA; CDR3: CASSVSSNTGELFF; DNA: TGTGCCAGCAGCGTAAGTTCGAACACCGGGGAGCTGTTTTTT
size: once; V: TRBV11-3; J: TRBJ1-6; D: NA; CDR3: CASSDSRDSPLHF; DNA: TGTGCCAGCAGCGACAGCAGGGACTCACCCCTCCACTTT
size: NA; V: TRBV28; J: TRBJ1-5; D: TRBD1; CDR3: CASHYRGIGNQPQHF; DNA: TGTGCCAGTCATTACAGGGGTATCGGCAATCAGCCCCAGCATTTT
size: once; V: TRBV5-1; J: TRBJ2-2; D: TRBD1; CDR3: CASSLSQGARGTGELFF; DNA: TGCGCCAGCAGCTTATCACAGGGGGCGCGGGGCACCGGGGAGCTGTTTTTT
size: NA; V: TRBV6-1; J: TRBJ1-2; D: NA; CDR3: CASSELGRGYGYTF; DNA: TGTGCCAGCAGTGAATTAGGCAGGGGATACGGCTACACCTTC
size: NA; V: TRBV10-1; J: TRBJ2-5; D: NA; CDR3: CASSESRRIGGETQYF; DNA: TGCGCCAGCAGTGAGTCTCGCCGGATTGGAGGGGAGACCCAGTACTTC
size: NA; V: TRBV6-5; J: TRBJ1-5; D: NA; CDR3: CASSTIENQPQHF; DNA: TGTGCCAGCAGTACAATAGAGAATCAGCCCCAGCATTTT
size: NA; V: TRBV3-1/TRBV3-2; J: TRBJ1-5; D: TRBD1; CDR3: CASRGTGENQPQHF; DNA: TGTGCCAGCAGGGGGACAGGGGAGAATCAGCCCCAGCATTTT
size: NA; V: TRBV5-5; J: TRBJ1-6; D: NA; CDR3: CASRLSYNSPLHF; DNA: TGTGCCAGCAGGCTGAGCTATAATTCACCCCTCCACTTT
size: NA; V: TRBV27; J: TRBJ2-7; D: NA; CDR3: CASSRHENPFYEQYF; DNA: TGTGCCAGCAGCCGACATGAAAACCCCTTCTACGAGCAGTACTTC
size: NA; V: TRBV20-1; J: TRBJ2-1; D: NA; CDR3: CSAIDGVEGQFF; DNA: TGCAGTGCTATTGACGGCGTCGAGGGGCAGTTCTTC